Shown below are 17 T cell receptor beta chains from a single sample sequenced in a study of T cells in Graves' hyperthyroidism and ophthalmopathy (dated by TCRdb to about 2019). The library came from multiplex PCR. For sequencing, an Illumina HiSeq 2000 was employed. The TCR beta CDR3 regions were amplified from RNA transcripts. The first round of RT-PCR for the TCR CDR3 was performed with the HTBI primer set and the Qiagen OneStep RT-PCR kit. TCRdb ran its own pipeline on the public reads, namely fastp trimming at Q25 and MiXCR clone calling, and kept in-frame beta chains. Entries are consolidated by CDR3 protein sequence, retaining the most common genes and DNA. The sample yields over 200,000 distinct CDR3 sequences; more than 12% were counted once. The ten largest clonotypes hold 10% to 15% of the sample. The sequencing input was blood. Receptors were obtained from a woman aged 40-49 years with Graves' hyperthyroidism that later progressed to Graves' ophthalmopathy.

At least ten counts were recorded for this clonotype. The DNA of the CDR3 is TGTGCCAGCAGTGAAGGGTGGCGGGGCACAGATACGCAGTATTTT. This translates into CASSEGWRGTDTQYF. The chain couples TRBV2 to TRBJ2-3, with D tentatively TRBD2 (5 bases). The CDR3 extends over 15 amino acids. Germline CDR1 is SNHLY and CDR2 is FYNNEI. V lost 1 base, J lost 1 base, and 9 bases lay in between. Supplemented by reference TRBV2 and TRBJ2-3, the full variable domain reads EPEVTQTPSHQVTQMGQEVILRCVPISNHLYFYWYRQILGQKVEFLVSFYNNEISEKSEIFDDQFSVERPDGSNFTLKIRSTKLEDSAMYFCASSEGWRGTDTQYFGPGTRLTVL.

This clonotype was counted at least ten times. This chain joins TRBV12-3 or TRBV12-4 and TRBJ2-3; tentatively, D is TRBD2 (6 bases). CDR3 length: 14 amino acids. The V end lost 6 bases, the J end lost 4 bases, and 14 bases lay between the germline ends. The CDR3 sequence is CASSQTRVSDTQYF. CDR3 in DNA: TGTGCCAGCAGCCAGACTAGAGTTTCAGATACGCAGTATTTT.

Written as DNA, the CDR3 is TGCAGTGCACCCACTCCTCAATGGGCAGATACGCAGTATTTT. It yields the protein CSAPTPQWADTQYF. The chain is built from TRBV20-1 and TRBJ2-3, with unresolved D. Trimming cost V 6 bases and J 4 bases, with 17 bases left between them. Germline assignment: CDR1 DFQATT and CDR2 SNEGSKA (reference sequence). This CDR3 spans 14 amino acids.

This clonotype was seen repeatedly, ten times or more. V is TRBV30 and J is TRBJ2-1, with 7 bases identical to TRBD1. The CDR3 runs 16 residues. CDR1 is GTSNPN, CDR2 SVGIG, per germline (reference sequence). V was clipped by 4 bases and J by 0 bases; unmatched bases: 9. CDR3 residues: CAWTRTGYRSYNEQFF. In nucleotides, the CDR3 is TGTGCCTGGACCAGGACAGGTTATCGCTCCTACAATGAGCAGTTCTTC.

At least ten counts were recorded for this clonotype. This CDR3 reads CASSARQGFQNEKLFF. CDR3 in DNA: TGTGCCAGCAGTGCGCGACAGGGTTTCCAGAATGAAAAACTGTTTTTT. The V call is TRBV28, the J call TRBJ1-4; TRBD1 matches 7 bases. The ends lost 5 bases at V and 5 bases at J; junction bases unmatched: 11. The CDR3 has 16 amino acids. CDR1 is MDHEN and CDR2 is SYDVKM in the germline V gene.

This clonotype was seen at least ten times. This chain links TRBV18 with TRBJ1-4, with unresolved D. This CDR3 is built from 13 residues. CDR1 is KGHSH, CDR2 LQKENI, per germline. The V and J ends lost 3 bases and 5 bases respectively, with 7 bases between them. CDR3 sequence: CASSPRPNEKLFF. CDR3 coding DNA: TGTGCCAGCTCACCGAGGCCGAATGAAAAACTGTTTTTT.

This clonotype was observed at least ten times. The chain recombines TRBV6-1 with TRBJ2-6; 7 bases agree with TRBD1. The ends lost 4 bases at V and 0 bases at J; junction bases unmatched: 3. The CDR3 sequence is 16 residues long. Per germline, CDR1 MNHNS and CDR2 SASEGT. The CDR3 here is CASSGTGTSGANVLTF. As DNA, the CDR3 is TGTGCCAGCAGTGGGACAGGTACCTCTGGGGCCAACGTCCTGACTTTC.

The chain is built from TRBV5-1 and TRBJ2-7, with TRBD1 matching over 10 bases. CDR1 and CDR2 from the germline V gene are SGHRS and YFSETQ. The CDR3 is 17 residues long. The ends lost 4 bases at V and 5 bases at J; junction bases unmatched: 15. CDR3 loop: CASSGTRPGQGLHEQYF. As DNA, the CDR3 is TGCGCCAGCAGCGGGACGAGACCGGGACAGGGGCTCCACGAGCAGTACTTC.

This clonotype was observed many times. One base away lies a much larger clone, so this may be a sequencing read error. The chain links TRBV28 to TRBJ2-1; D is undetermined. The CDR3 spans 14 residues. CDR1 is MDHEN, CDR2 SYDVKM, per germline. The CDR3 nucleotides read TGTGCCGGCAGTAGGGCGCGCCCCCCACATGAGCAGTTCTTC. Protein: CAGSRARPPHEQFF.

This clonotype showed up many times. The genes are TRBV12-3 or TRBV12-4 and TRBJ2-7, with 13 bases identical to TRBD2. The CDR3 has 15 amino acids. Losses at the gene ends were 7 bases for V and 3 bases for J; bases not matched to a gene: 6. Here the CDR3 DNA reads TGTGCCAGCACCCTCGGGACTAGCGGGAACTACGAGCAGTACTTC. Translated: CASTLGTSGNYEQYF.

This clonotype was counted ten times or more. CDR3 residues: CASRRGGRSYEQYF. In DNA form, the CDR3 reads TGTGCCAGCAGGCGTGGCGGGCGCTCCTACGAGCAGTACTTC. V and J are TRBV12-3 or TRBV12-4 and TRBJ2-7; TRBD2 is a possible D gene (5 bases). This CDR3 region has 14 residues. The V end was cut by 6 bases, the J end by 0 bases, with 12 bases between.

This clonotype was recorded at least ten times. The chain employs TRBV28 and TRBJ1-6; possible D gene TRBD1, 6 bases. The V and J ends lost 5 bases and 8 bases respectively, with 16 bases between them. There are 15 residues in the CDR3. From germline, CDR1 is MDHEN and CDR2 SYDVKM. Written as DNA, the CDR3 is TGTGCCAGCAGTCTAGCCGGGGGCGTGTATTCACCCCTCCACTTT. Amino acids: CASSLAGGVYSPLHF. The full variable domain, rest sourced from reference TRBV28 and TRBJ1-6, is DVKVTQSSRYLVKRTGEKVFLECVQDMDHENMFWYRQDPGLGLRLIYFSYDVKMKEKGDIPEGYSVSREKKERFSLILESASTNQTSMYLCASSLAGGVYSPLHFGNGTRLTVT.

This chain uses TRBV28 with TRBJ1-2; maybe TRBD1 (6 bases). The CDR3 is made up of 17 amino acids. Germline CDR1 MDHEN, CDR2 SYDVKM. The V end lost 6 bases, the J end lost 3 bases, and 23 bases lay between the germline ends. CDR3: CASRLGGRGFTDYGYTF. The CDR3, as DNA: TGTGCCAGCAGACTCGGGGGCAGGGGTTTTACCGACTATGGCTACACCTTC.

This clonotype was seen more than once but under ten times. V and J are TRBV19 and TRBJ2-5; TRBD1 is a possible D gene (5 bases). Germline V lookup: CDR1 LNHDA, CDR2 SQIVND (reference sequence). V was trimmed by 3 bases and J by 2 bases, leaving 7 bases between them. This CDR3 contains 13 residues. This CDR3 reads CASSIGHQETQYF. CDR3 DNA sequence: TGTGCCAGTAGTATTGGACATCAAGAGACCCAGTACTTC.

This clonotype was seen repeatedly, ten times or more. The CDR3 sequence: CATGARGEQFF. CDR3 nucleotides: TGTGCCACCGGGGCCCGGGGTGAGCAGTTCTTC. The chain uses TRBV24-1 and TRBJ2-1; D assignment may be TRBD1 or TRBD2 (5 bases each). The germline V gene encodes CDR1 KGHDR and CDR2 SFDVKD. This CDR3 comprises 11 residues. Trimming shortened V by 9 bases and J by 9 bases, and 11 bases separated the two germline ends.

The table lists this clonotype with a few counts. This may stem from a read error, because a much larger clone lies one nucleotide away. The V and J genes are TRBV14 and TRBJ2-3, with 8 bases matching TRBD2. The CDR3 runs to 17 residues. The V and J ends lost 0 bases and 2 bases, in that order; junction bases with no gene match: 7. The germline V gene has CDR1 SGHDN and CDR2 FVKESK. CDR3 residues: CASSQEWPAGVTDTQYF. As DNA, the CDR3 is TGTGCCAGCAGCCAAGAGTGGCCAGCGGGAGTCACAGATACGCAGTATTTT.

This clonotype has at least ten counts. This sequence joins TRBV19 and TRBJ1-1; the D is unclear. Germline CDR1 LNHDA, CDR2 SQIVND (reference sequence). The V end was cut by 2 bases, the J end by 0 bases, with 4 bases between. This CDR3 has 13 amino acids. CDR3 DNA: TGTGCCAGTAGTATATCTCTGAACACTGAAGCTTTCTTT. It translates to CASSISLNTEAFF.